Listed below are T cell receptor beta chains from one sample, sequenced in a study of T-cell memory formation after mild COVID-19. TCRdb reprocessed the 5' RACE reads via MiXCR and lists one record per CDR3 protein. The repertoire holds some 600,000 distinct CDR3 sequences, roughly 17% seen once, with roughly 8% in the top ten. The sample consisted of PBMCs or a T cell subset sorted from them (not recorded which). These receptors were taken from an adult woman who had mild COVID-19 (a few samples of this study predate the infection). Cell type and time point are not known. Each CDR3 is given with its conserved first and last residue. A D gene is named only where the DNA matches it firmly. Not all rows give a size; the values are once, few, many and, for expanded clones, a class.

clone_size | d_call | j_call | v_call | cdr3_nt | cdr3_aa
NA | NA | TRBJ2-5 | TRBV6-2/TRBV6-3 | TGTGCCAGCAGTGCGGGCCCGGTGGAGATCCAGTACTTC | CASSAGPVEIQYF
NA | NA | TRBJ2-1 | TRBV5-1 | TGCGCCAGCAGCTTGGGAGCCACCAATGAGCAGTTCTTC | CASSLGATNEQFF
few | NA | TRBJ1-6 | TRBV20-1 | TGCAGTGCTAGGCGGGACTTTTCACTCCGCTCCTATAATTCACCCCTCCACTTT | CSARRDFSLRSYNSPLHF
few | NA | TRBJ2-5 | TRBV13 | TGTGCCAGTAAACCGAGGGGTGTCGAGGAGACCCAGTACTTC | CASKPRGVEETQYF
few | NA | TRBJ2-2 | TRBV4-2 | TGTGCCAGCACCTGGGCGACACTGAACACCGGGGAGCTGTTTTTT | CASTWATLNTGELFF
many | TRBD2 | TRBJ2-1 | TRBV7-3 | TGTGCCAGCAGCTCCCGGACTAGCGGGGGCTACAATGAGCAGTTCTTC | CASSSRTSGGYNEQFF
NA | NA | TRBJ1-2 | TRBV7-9 | TGTGCCAGCAGCTCCCGGGGTCCGAATAGCCTCTATGGCTACACCTTC | CASSSRGPNSLYGYTF
once | NA | TRBJ2-1 | TRBV7-2 | TGTGCCAGCACCGACCCGGCGAGGGAGGCTCTACATGAGCAGTTCTTC | CASTDPAREALHEQFF
few | NA | TRBJ2-1 | TRBV19 | TGTGCCAGTAGTATCGGGAACAACAATGAGCAGTTCTTC | CASSIGNNNEQFF
NA | TRBD2 | TRBJ2-1 | TRBV5-1 | TGCGCCAGCAGCGCGATACTAGCGAATGAGCAGTTCTTC | CASSAILANEQFF
NA | NA | TRBJ1-2 | TRBV3-1 | TGTGCCAGCAGCCGCACGAGGGGGGACGCTAGTTACTATGGCTACACCTTC | CASSRTRGDASYYGYTF
few | NA | TRBJ1-2 | TRBV25-1 | TGTGCCAGCAGTGAATCCCTGGGCTACACCTTC | CASSESLGYTF
few | TRBD1 | TRBJ1-2 | TRBV18 | TGTGCCAGCTCACCGATCAAGGGGACAGCTAACTATGGCTACACCTTC | CASSPIKGTANYGYTF
NA | TRBD1 | TRBJ1-1 | TRBV4-1 | TGCGCCAGCAGCGACGGGACAGGGTTTGAAGCTTTCTTT | CASSDGTGFEAFF
NA | NA | TRBJ2-1 | TRBV6-6 | TGTGCCAGCAGGTCCGGGACTTGGAATGAGCAGTTCTTC | CASRSGTWNEQFF
once | TRBD1 | TRBJ2-1 | TRBV11-2 | TGTGCCAGCAGCGCCGGGACAGGGTTTCGGTACTTC | CASSAGTGFRYF
few | NA | TRBJ2-3 | TRBV7-9 | TGTGCCAGCAGCCGCAAATCTACAGGGTTCGAGGATACGCAGTATTTT | CASSRKSTGFEDTQYF
NA | TRBD2 | TRBJ2-2 | TRBV20-1 | TGCAGTGCTAGAGATGGGACTAGCGGGGACACCGGGGAGCTGTTTTTT | CSARDGTSGDTGELFF
NA | NA | TRBJ2-2 | TRBV6-4 | TGTGCCAGCAGACAGGGCATCGCCGGGGAGCTGTTTTTT | CASRQGIAGELFF
few | NA | TRBJ1-1 | TRBV12-3/TRBV12-4 | TGTGCCAGCAGTTTAGGCAGGGTTGACACTGAAGCTTTCTTT | CASSLGRVDTEAFF
NA | NA | TRBJ1-2 | TRBV27 | TGTGCCAGCAGTTTTTCCGTAGGGAACTATGGCTACACCTTC | CASSFSVGNYGYTF
NA | NA | TRBJ1-1 | TRBV7-9 | TGTGCCAGTCACAGGGATGGGTTGTCTGAAGCTTTCTTT | CASHRDGLSEAFF
many | TRBD2 | TRBJ2-5 | TRBV3-1 | TGTGCCAGCAACCTAGCGGGGAGAGAGACCCAGTACTTC | CASNLAGRETQYF
NA | TRBD1 | TRBJ1-1 | TRBV6-5 | TGTGCCAGCAGGCTACAGGGGGCAGAGGGGAACACTGAAGCTTTCTTT | CASRLQGAEGNTEAFF
few | NA | TRBJ2-1 | TRBV5-5 | TGTGCCAGCAGCTTGCGCCTGACAACGAGCTCCTACAATGAGCAGTTCTTC | CASSLRLTTSSYNEQFF
NA | NA | TRBJ1-1 | TRBV5-1 | TGCGCCAGCAGCTTTAGGGGAGCAGAAGGGGGGGCGAAAACTGAAGCTTTCTTT | CASSFRGAEGGAKTEAFF
NA | TRBD1 | TRBJ1-1 | TRBV29-1 | TGCAGCGTTGAGAGCGGGACAGGAATTGAAGCTTTCTTT | CSVESGTGIEAFF
few | NA | TRBJ2-5 | TRBV5-1 | TGCGCCAGCAGCTCCGGGTCCCTCAATCAAGAGACCCAGTACTTC | CASSSGSLNQETQYF
NA | NA | TRBJ1-1 | TRBV20-1 | TGCAGTGCCCCCCGCACAGGGCCTGAAGCTTTCTTT | CSAPRTGPEAFF
NA | NA | TRBJ1-5 | TRBV7-9 | TGTGCCAGCAGCTTAGAGGGGCCGGGCAATCAGCCCCAGCATTTT | CASSLEGPGNQPQHF
NA | NA | TRBJ2-1 | TRBV7-9 | TGTGCCAGCAGCTTATCTGTGGGGGGGCCTTACAATGAGCAGTTCTTC | CASSLSVGGPYNEQFF
once | TRBD2 | TRBJ2-3 | TRBV4-2 | TGTGCCAGCAGCCAAGATAGTAAATTGCTAGCGGTTATCACAGATACGCAGTATTTT | CASSQDSKLLAVITDTQYF
NA | NA | TRBJ1-2 | TRBV5-8 | TGTGCCAGCAGCAGAGAGGGACGGTACTATGGCTACACCTTC | CASSREGRYYGYTF
many | NA | TRBJ2-1 | TRBV20-1 | TGCAGTGCTAGAAGGGCGGACCTATACAATGAGCAGTTCTTC | CSARRADLYNEQFF
NA | TRBD1 | TRBJ2-5 | TRBV11-1 | TGTGCCAGCAGCGAGTCGACAGGGGTGGGCGAGACCCAGTACTTC | CASSESTGVGETQYF
few | NA | TRBJ2-5 | TRBV10-3 | TGTGCCATCAGTGAGTCGGGCAGAGAAGAGACCCAGTACTTC | CAISESGREETQYF
few | NA | TRBJ1-6 | TRBV5-1 | TGCGCCAGCAGCGAGGGTTTAGGTAATTCACCCCTCCACTTT | CASSEGLGNSPLHF
NA | NA | TRBJ2-6 | TRBV6-1 | TGTGCCAGCGAGGCAGGGCTTAGCTCTGGGGCCAACGTCCTGACTTTC | CASEAGLSSGANVLTF
NA | TRBD2 | TRBJ2-3 | TRBV7-9 | TGTGCCAGCAGCTCCTCCTCCTGGGGGACTAGCGGGAGGGAAGATACGCAGTATTTT | CASSSSSWGTSGREDTQYF
NA | NA | TRBJ1-5 | TRBV2 | TGTGCCAGCACCGATGACAGCAATCAGCCCCAGCATTTT | CASTDDSNQPQHF
NA | NA | TRBJ2-7 | TRBV7-2 | TGTGCCAGCAGCTCCCAAGGGGGGTCGGCTCCCTACGAGCAGTACTTC | CASSSQGGSAPYEQYF
few | TRBD1 | TRBJ1-1 | TRBV4-1 | TGCGCCAGCAGCCAAAAGGGACAGGGGGAAGAAGCTTTCTTT | CASSQKGQGEEAFF
NA | TRBD1 | TRBJ2-1 | TRBV3-1 | TGTGCCAGCAGCCGGGGACAGGGGAATAGTGAGCAGTTCTTC | CASSRGQGNSEQFF
NA | NA | TRBJ2-2 | TRBV3-1 | TGTGCCAGCAGCCAAGTTTATGAGGGGGTATCGAACACCGGGGAGCTGTTTTTT | CASSQVYEGVSNTGELFF
many | TRBD2 | TRBJ2-1 | TRBV7-8 | TGTGCCAGCAGCCTGGTGTCCGGGACTAGCGGGCGGTACAATGAGCAGTTCTTC | CASSLVSGTSGRYNEQFF
few | NA | TRBJ2-7 | TRBV4-1 | TGCGCCAGCAGCCAATCGAGGGGAAGAAACGAGCAGTACTTC | CASSQSRGRNEQYF
NA | TRBD1 | TRBJ2-6 | TRBV5-1 | TGCGCCAGCAGCTGGGGGGACAGGGACCCCTCTGGGGCCAACGTCCTGACTTTC | CASSWGDRDPSGANVLTF
few | TRBD2 | TRBJ2-3 | TRBV7-9 | TGTGCCAGCAGCTTTGAACTAGCGAGCAGCACAGATACGCAGTATTTT | CASSFELASSTDTQYF
few | NA | TRBJ1-1 | TRBV6-6 | TGTGCCAGCAGGTCCGAAAGTAAAGCTTTCTTT | CASRSESKAFF
few | NA | TRBJ2-7 | TRBV7-6 | TGTGCCAGCAGCTTAGAGGTCGGGGAAACCTACGAGCAGTACTTC | CASSLEVGETYEQYF
few | NA | TRBJ2-1 | TRBV4-2 | TGTGCCAGCAGCCAAGATACGTCTAGCAGGTACAATGAGCAGTTCTTC | CASSQDTSSRYNEQFF
few | NA | TRBJ2-2 | TRBV25-1 | TGTGCCAGCAGTGAAGATTTTGGGGACTCGACCGGGGAGCTGTTTTTT | CASSEDFGDSTGELFF
NA | NA | TRBJ2-5 | TRBV7-3 | TGTGCCAGCAGCTTCCTTCAAGAGACCCAGTACTTC | CASSFLQETQYF
NA | NA | TRBJ2-7 | TRBV7-6 | TGTGCCAGCAGCTTAGTGGCAGGAATCTCCTACGAGCAGTACTTC | CASSLVAGISYEQYF
few | NA | TRBJ2-2 | TRBV12-3/TRBV12-4 | TGTGCCAGCAGTCCCTGGGACATTCTACCGAACACCGGGGAGCTGTTTTTT | CASSPWDILPNTGELFF
NA | NA | TRBJ2-1 | TRBV4-1 | TGCGCCAGCAGCCATCGGACAGCCGGAAAAGGTCCAGACAATGAGCAGTTCTTC | CASSHRTAGKGPDNEQFF
NA | NA | TRBJ2-1 | TRBV29-1 | TGCAGCGTTGAGAAACTTCCTCTCTACAATGAGCAGTTCTTC | CSVEKLPLYNEQFF
few | NA | TRBJ2-5 | TRBV12-3/TRBV12-4 | TGTGCCAGCAGTTTTGGATTAAGCCAAGAGACCCAGTACTTC | CASSFGLSQETQYF
NA | NA | TRBJ1-2 | TRBV20-1 | TGCAGTGCTAGACAGGTCTTGGGCTACACCTTC | CSARQVLGYTF